This T cell receptor (beta chain) was recorded in a study of blood T cell repertoires in COVID-19. Across the study: The United States, Italy and Spain were the sources of the acute and convalescent COVID-19 samples. PBMCs, B-cell-depleted T cells, or T cells provided the cDNA or gDNA that made up the material.

Deletions cut 3 bases from V and 5 bases from J, with 10 bases between. The germline V gene has CDR1 LNHNV and CDR2 YYDKDF (reference sequence). This CDR3 contains 13 residues. In the source study's methods: Scientists estimated how many nucleated cells there were by amplifying reference gene primers. The protocol was immunoSEQ multiplex PCR, while the TCRdb copy is restricted to in-frame clones and leaves out a portion. The V and J calls and clone size come from that table; D and trimming were worked out from the DNA. This sample has more than 50,000 clones, with about 73% found just once. This receptor was identified in a woman of 80 years or more with acute or convalescent COVID-19. The rearrangement links TRBV15 to TRBJ1-1; D call uncertain. The specimen sequenced was peripheral blood. CDR3 DNA: TGTGCCACCAGCAGGGAGGCAGTGACTGAAGCTTTCTTT. As protein: CATSREAVTEAFF.